This T cell receptor beta chain emerged from a study of OX40 agonist ivuxolimab in advanced cancers. Sequencing used immunoSEQ multiplex PCR; TCRdb keeps in-frame clones, though not all of them. The table shows tens of thousands of clones, with about 86% occurring only once. Looked up from germline, CDR1 is SQVTM and CDR2 is ANQGSEA. There are 14 residues in the CDR3. The V gene is TRBV29-1, the J gene TRBJ2-5; D remains ambiguous. The end of the DNA aligns better with TRBJ2-7, so the J call may be wrong. The material was CD4+ or CD8+ T cells sorted from blood, obtained in a trial of the OX40 agonist ivuxolimab. The sequence derives from an adult with an advanced solid tumor such as melanoma, head and neck, liver or kidney cancer. CDR3 nucleotides: TGCAGCGTTGAAGATCCATTCGGGTTCCGCGAGCAGTACTTC. Its translation is CSVEDPFGFREQYF.